This T cell receptor beta chain appears in the sequencing data of a study of T cells in Graves' hyperthyroidism and ophthalmopathy. About the research overall: Before treatment of any kind, peripheral blood was taken at initial diagnosis.

Template material for amplifying TCR beta CDR3 regions consisted of RNA transcripts. TCR CDR3 regions were first amplified by RT-PCR with HTBI primers. TCRdb processed the multiplex PCR reads anew with MiXCR; each CDR3 protein has one entry. The table includes around 350,000 distinct CDR3 sequences, 25% detected once. The V end lost 4 bases, the J end lost 6 bases, and 9 bases lay between the germline ends. This CDR3 has 11 amino acids. The germline V gene encodes CDR1 SQVTM and CDR2 ANQGSEA. The study left out patients who had uncontrolled infection, other autoimmune disease, pregnancy or lactation. The chain links TRBV29-1 to TRBJ1-2; D is possibly TRBD1 (5 bases). The origin of this receptor is a man aged 50-60 years with Graves' hyperthyroidism. Material for sequencing was blood. CDR3 in amino acids: CSVGGADGYTF. The DNA of the CDR3 is TGCAGCGTTGGAGGGGCAGATGGCTACACCTTC.